Sequencing of this T cell receptor (beta chain) was carried out in a study of identifying expanded T cells in peripheral blood. Sequenced by immunoSEQ multiplex PCR; TCRdb stores in-frame clones only, minus some. The sample holds roughly 90,000 clones, around 84% seen once. Sequenced material: blood. The TCR comes from a person aged 18-70 years in good health.

The CDR3 sequence: CASSLEITGYGYTF. DNA for the CDR3: TGTGCCAGCAGCTTGGAGATAACAGGGTATGGCTACACCTTC. This sequence joins TRBV5-5 and TRBJ1-2; D perhaps matches TRBD1 (6 bases). Per germline, CDR1 SGHKS and CDR2 YYEKEE (reference sequence). Trimming removed 0 bases at V and 5 bases at J, with 11 bases between. This CDR3 is built from 14 residues.